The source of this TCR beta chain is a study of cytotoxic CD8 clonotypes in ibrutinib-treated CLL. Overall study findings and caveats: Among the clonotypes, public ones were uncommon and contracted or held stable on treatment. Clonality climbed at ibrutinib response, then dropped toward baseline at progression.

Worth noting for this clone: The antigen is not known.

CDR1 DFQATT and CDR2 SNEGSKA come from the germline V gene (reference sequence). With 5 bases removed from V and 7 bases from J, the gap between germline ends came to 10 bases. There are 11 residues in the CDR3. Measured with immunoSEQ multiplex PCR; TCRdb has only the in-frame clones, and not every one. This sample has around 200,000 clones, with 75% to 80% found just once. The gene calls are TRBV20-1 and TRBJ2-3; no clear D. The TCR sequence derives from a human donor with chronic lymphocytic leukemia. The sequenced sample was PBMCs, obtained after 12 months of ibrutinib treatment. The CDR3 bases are TGCAGTGCTCCCCCCACGAATACGCAGTATTTT. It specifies CSAPPTNTQYF.